This TCR beta chain was sequenced for a study of T-cell reconstitution after alpha-beta-depleted transplantation in children. Preparation of the TCRbeta library involved a method that used unique molecular identifiers. TCRdb itself ran the PCR reads through MiXCR, one entry per CDR3 protein. The sample includes 380,000 or so distinct CDR3 sequences, 10% to 15% of them seen just once. The V end lost 4 bases, the J end lost 1 base, and 10 bases lay between the germline ends. From germline, CDR1 is MNHEY and CDR2 SVGAGI. There are 14 residues in the CDR3. This receptor was identified in a human donor who donated a stem cell graft to a child with Fanconi anemia. The J gene is TRBJ1-1, the V gene TRBV6-5; the D gene is possibly TRBD1 (5 bases). Sequencing was performed on PBMCs, taken from the stem cell graft. The CDR3 loop is CASSLGERNTEAFF. Here the CDR3 DNA reads TGTGCCAGCAGTTTAGGGGAGAGGAACACTGAAGCTTTCTTT.